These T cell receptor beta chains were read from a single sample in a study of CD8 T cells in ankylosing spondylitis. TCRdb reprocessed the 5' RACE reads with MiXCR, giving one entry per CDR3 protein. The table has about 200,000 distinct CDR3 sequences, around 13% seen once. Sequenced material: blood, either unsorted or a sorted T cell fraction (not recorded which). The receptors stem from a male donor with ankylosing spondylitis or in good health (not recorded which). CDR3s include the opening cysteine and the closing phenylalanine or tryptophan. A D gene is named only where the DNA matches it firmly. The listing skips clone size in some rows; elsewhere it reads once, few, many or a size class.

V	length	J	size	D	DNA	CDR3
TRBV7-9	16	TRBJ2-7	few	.	TGTGCCAGCAGCTTACCTCGGGGCTCAAGCTCCTACGAGCAGTACTTC	CASSLPRGSSSYEQYF
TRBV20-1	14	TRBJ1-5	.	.	TGCAGTGCTAGAGAGAGCGGGGATCCCCAGCCCCAGCATTTT	CSARESGDPQPQHF
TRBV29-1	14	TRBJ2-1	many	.	TGCAGCGTTGAAGGGCAGGGCCAGTACAATGAGCAGTTCTTC	CSVEGQGQYNEQFF
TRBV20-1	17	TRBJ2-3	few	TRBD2	TGCAGTGCTAGGCCTGCCCGGGGCGGGGGGGATTCAGATACGCAGTATTTT	CSARPARGGGDSDTQYF
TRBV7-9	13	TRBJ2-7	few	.	TGTGCCAGCAGAAATGACGGGACCTACGAGCAGTACTTC	CASRNDGTYEQYF
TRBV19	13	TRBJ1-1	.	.	TGTGCCAGTAGTATAGGGGGGAGCACTGAAGCTTTCTTT	CASSIGGSTEAFF
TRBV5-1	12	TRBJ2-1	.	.	TGCGCCAGCAGCTTGACTAGCTACGAGCAGTTCTTC	CASSLTSYEQFF
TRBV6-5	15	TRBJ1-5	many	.	TGTGCCAGCAGTTCGGGGGTTTATAGCAATCAGCCCCAGCATTTT	CASSSGVYSNQPQHF
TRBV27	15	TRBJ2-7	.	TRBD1	TGTGCCAGCAGTTCCACCGGGACAGGGGGGCCCAAGCAGTACTTC	CASSSTGTGGPKQYF
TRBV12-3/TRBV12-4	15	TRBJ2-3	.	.	TGTGCCAGCAGCGCATTCGGGGGAGGTACAGATACGCAGTATTTT	CASSAFGGGTDTQYF
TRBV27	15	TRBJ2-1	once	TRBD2	TGTGCCAGCAGCCCCAGGCTAGCGGTTAACAATGAGCAGTTCTTC	CASSPRLAVNNEQFF
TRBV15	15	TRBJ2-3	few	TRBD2	TGTGCCACCAGCAGCAGCGGGAACTGGGGGGATACGCAGTATTTT	CATSSSGNWGDTQYF
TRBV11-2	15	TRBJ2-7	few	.	TGTGCCAGCAGCTTAGTGCAGGGGAGCTCCTACGAGCAGTACTTC	CASSLVQGSSYEQYF
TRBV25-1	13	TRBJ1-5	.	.	TGTGCCAGCAGTGGTGGGGCCTTGGGGCCCCAGCATTTT	CASSGGALGPQHF
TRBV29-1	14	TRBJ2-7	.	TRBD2	TGCAGCGTTGAAGACACTAGCGGGGGGTACGAGCAGTACTTC	CSVEDTSGGYEQYF
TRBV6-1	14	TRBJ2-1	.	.	TGTGCCAGCAGTGCTCCGTGGGGGAACAATGAGCAGTTCTTC	CASSAPWGNNEQFF
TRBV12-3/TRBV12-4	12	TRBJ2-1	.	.	TGTGCCAGCAGTTTCGGTGTCAGGGGGGGGTTCTTC	CASSFGVRGGFF
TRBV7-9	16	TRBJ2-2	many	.	TGTGCCAGCAGCTTAATGCCCCTACTTCCCACCGGGGAGCTGTTTTTT	CASSLMPLLPTGELFF
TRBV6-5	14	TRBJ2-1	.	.	TGTGCCAGCAGTTCCGGGACGGCCTCCAATGAGCAGTTCTTC	CASSSGTASNEQFF
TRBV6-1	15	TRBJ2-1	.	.	TGTGCCAGCAGTGTCAGTGTCCTCGATTACAATGAGCAGTTCTTC	CASSVSVLDYNEQFF
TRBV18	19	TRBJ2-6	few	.	TGTGCCAGCTCACCTATGACGGGCTTTCTTTACTCTGGGGCCAACGTCCTGACTTTC	CASSPMTGFLYSGANVLTF
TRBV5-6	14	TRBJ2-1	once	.	TGTGCCAGCCCCTCGTATTCCCTGTACAATGAGCAGTTCTTC	CASPSYSLYNEQFF
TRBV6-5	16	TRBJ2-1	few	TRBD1	TGTGCCAGCAGTTACCCCAGGGGGCGCGGCGAAAATGAGCAGTTCTTC	CASSYPRGRGENEQFF
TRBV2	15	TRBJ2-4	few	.	TGTGCCAGCAGTGGTAGCGGTATGGCCAAAAACATTCAGTACTTC	CASSGSGMAKNIQYF
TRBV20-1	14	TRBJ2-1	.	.	TGCAGTGCTAGGTGGGAGGGGGTCTACAATGAGCAGTTCTTC	CSARWEGVYNEQFF
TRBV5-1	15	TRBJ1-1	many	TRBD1	TGCGCCAGCAGCCCAGGACAGGGAGTGAACACTGAAGCTTTCTTT	CASSPGQGVNTEAFF
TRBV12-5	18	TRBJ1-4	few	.	TGTACTAGTGGTTTGTTGGGGCAAACCGGGACACAAGAAGAAAAACTGTTTTTT	CTSGLLGQTGTQEEKLFF
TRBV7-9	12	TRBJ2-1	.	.	TGTGCCAGCAGCTTGGGGGGCACTCGGGGGTTCTTC	CASSLGGTRGFF
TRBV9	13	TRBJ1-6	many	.	TGTGCCAGCAGCCCAGGGTCCAATTCACCCCTCCACTTT	CASSPGSNSPLHF
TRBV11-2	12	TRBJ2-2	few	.	TGTGCCAGCAGCTCTCGAGGCGGGGAGCTGTTTTTT	CASSSRGGELFF
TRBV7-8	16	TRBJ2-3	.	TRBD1	TGTGCCAGCAGCTTACTCTCGACAGGGACAACAGATACGCAGTATTTT	CASSLLSTGTTDTQYF
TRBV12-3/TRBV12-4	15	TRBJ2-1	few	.	TGTGCCAGCAGCCCTAAGGGAGGCTCCTACAATGAGCAGTTCTTC	CASSPKGGSYNEQFF
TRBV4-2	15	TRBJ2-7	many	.	TGTGCCAGCAGCCAAGAGTATAGTCCCCGATACGAGCAGTACTTC	CASSQEYSPRYEQYF
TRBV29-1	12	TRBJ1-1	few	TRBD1	TGCAGCGGGGACAGGGAGGGAACTGAAGCTTTCTTT	CSGDREGTEAFF
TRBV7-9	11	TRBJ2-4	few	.	TGTGCCAGCTCCGGTAGAGGGGGTCAGTACTTC	CASSGRGGQYF
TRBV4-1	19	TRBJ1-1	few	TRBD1	TGCGCCAGCAGCCAAGAGCCCCGCTCCTCGACAGGGATAAACACTGAAGCTTTCTTT	CASSQEPRSSTGINTEAFF
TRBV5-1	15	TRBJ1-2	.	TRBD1	TGCGCCAGCAGCTGGACGGGACAGGCTAACTATGGCTACACCTTC	CASSWTGQANYGYTF
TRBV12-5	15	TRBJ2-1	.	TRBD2	TGTGCTAGTGGTTGGGGGACTAGCGGGAGTAATGAGCAGTTCTTC	CASGWGTSGSNEQFF
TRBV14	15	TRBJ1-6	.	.	TGTGCCAGCAGCCAAGATAAGGGGAATAATTCACCCCTCCACTTT	CASSQDKGNNSPLHF
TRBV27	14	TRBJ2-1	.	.	TGTGCCAGCAGTTTAACGCAGGGGAACAATGAGCAGTTCTTC	CASSLTQGNNEQFF
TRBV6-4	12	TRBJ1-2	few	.	TGTGCCAGCAGGGGAGCTAACTATGGCTACACCTTC	CASRGANYGYTF
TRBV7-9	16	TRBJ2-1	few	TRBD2	TGTGCCAGCAGCCCCCCCGGGGGGAGCGCCTACAATGAGCAGTTCTTC	CASSPPGGSAYNEQFF
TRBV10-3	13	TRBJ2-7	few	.	TGTGCCATCAGTGATCTGACGGATTACGAGCAGTACTTC	CAISDLTDYEQYF
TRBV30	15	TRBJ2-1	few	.	TGTGCCTGGACTTTGCTGAGGAACAGTTACAATGAGCAGTTCTTC	CAWTLLRNSYNEQFF
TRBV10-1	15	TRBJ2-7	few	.	TGCGCCAGCAGTGAAGTTGGTCTGGCCCCTTACGAGCAGTACTTC	CASSEVGLAPYEQYF
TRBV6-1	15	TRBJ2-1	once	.	TGTGCCAGCACCCCGTGGGGGGGAGGGGGCAATGAGCAGTTCTTC	CASTPWGGGGNEQFF
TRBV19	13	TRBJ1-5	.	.	TGTGCCAGTAGTATAGGGGGGGCTCAGCCCCAGCATTTT	CASSIGGAQPQHF
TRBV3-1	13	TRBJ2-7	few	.	TGTGCCAGCAGCCAAGGGGACACCCACGAGCAGTACTTC	CASSQGDTHEQYF
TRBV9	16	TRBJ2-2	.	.	TGTGCCAGCAGCGTGGTCCAGTTCGCGAACACCGGGGAGCTGTTTTTT	CASSVVQFANTGELFF
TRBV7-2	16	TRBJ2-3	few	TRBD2	TGTGCCAGCAGCTCCCTAGCGGGGGGGCTCACAGATACGCAGTATTTT	CASSSLAGGLTDTQYF
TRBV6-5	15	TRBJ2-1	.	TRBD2	TGTGCCAGCAGTTGGCTAGCGGGAGGGCCAAATGAGCAGTTCTTC	CASSWLAGGPNEQFF
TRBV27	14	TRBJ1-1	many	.	TGTGCCAGCAGTCCCAATCAGGGGAACACTGAAGCTTTCTTT	CASSPNQGNTEAFF
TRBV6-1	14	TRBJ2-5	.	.	TGTGCCAGCAGTGCCTTCTTGGAGGCAGAGACCCAGTACTTC	CASSAFLEAETQYF
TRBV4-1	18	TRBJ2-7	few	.	TGCGCCAGCAGCCAAGGGGCCCTAACTGAATCTCTCCCGGGCGAGCAGTACTTC	CASSQGALTESLPGEQYF
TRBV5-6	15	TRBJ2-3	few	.	TGTGCCAGCAGCCCTTTAGCGGATTACACAGATACGCAGTATTTT	CASSPLADYTDTQYF
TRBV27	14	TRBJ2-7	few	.	TGTGCCAGCAGCCCAAGGGGACATCACTACGAGCAGTACTTC	CASSPRGHHYEQYF
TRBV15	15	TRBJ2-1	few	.	TGTGCCACCAGCACTACGGCGGACCCCGACGATGAGCAGTTCTTC	CATSTTADPDDEQFF